The clone carrying this T cell receptor (beta chain) came up many times. Its antigen remains unknown. The length of the CDR3 is 8 residues. This specimen comes from a study of identical twins. The study, taken as a whole, reports: Potential partial confounding of zero-insertion analyses by invariant MAIT and iNKT cells was noted. Modeled out-of-frame TCR alpha sharing in monozygotic twins fell below observed levels. The study reached conclusions through statistical analysis that was cross-sectional, not following the same donors.

One entry per CDR3 protein results from TCRdb running MiXCR on the 5' RACE reads. The data contain hundreds of thousands of distinct CDR3 sequences, around 6.1% of them singletons. Donors uniformly comprised healthy Caucasians. The chain is built from TRBV21-1 and TRBJ2-1. TRBV21-1 constitutes a pseudogene. Sequencing input: naive T cells sorted from blood. The TCR sequence derives from a man in his late teens or twenties in good health. The CDR3 loop is CAFPKQFF. CDR3 DNA: TGTGCCTTCCCCAAGCAGTTCTTC.